This TCR beta chain was sequenced in a study of blood T cell repertoires in COVID-19. As for the study in general: In each case, the material was cDNA or gDNA derived from T cells, B-cell-depleted T cells, or PBMCs.

In the original analysis: Reference gene primer amplification gave nucleated cell count estimates. The table came from immunoSEQ multiplex PCR; TCRdb's copy has only in-frame clones and leaves some out. The V and J calls and clone size are taken from that table; D and trimming were inferred from the DNA. Among under 50,000 clones listed, roughly nine tenths were seen once. This clone was detected once. Trimming took off 2 bases at V and 6 bases at J, with 11 bases between the two ends. This CDR3 contains 13 residues. Germline CDR1 reads MNHEY; CDR2 reads SVGAGI. Patients in Seattle were enrolled during active infection, then followed longitudinally.

V and J are TRBV6-5 and TRBJ2-7; maybe TRBD2 (5 bases). The clonotype was recovered from a man in his 60s with COVID-19, enrolled during active disease. The sample consisted of peripheral blood. The DNA for the CDR3 is TGTGCCAGCAGTTACCGGGGTAGTGGCGAGCAGTACTTC. It is translated as CASSYRGSGEQYF.